This T cell receptor (beta chain) was documented in a study of technical replicates of blood from several donors (dated by TCRdb to 2016 to 2017). Concerning this clone itself: Its target antigen remains unknown. Qualities for individual bases were not recorded, and no much larger clone is one base off.

Libraries were constructed by the immunoSEQ multiplex PCR assay. TCRdb obtained this table from immuneACCESS and retained in-frame rearrangements with V and J assigned. These tables miss some clones; where compared with another copy, unresolved V genes account for less than half of the shortfall, and the remainder is unexplained. The sample includes about 66,000 clones, with 92% observed a single time. 0.3% to 0.4% of the sample belongs to the ten largest clones. The CDR3 has 15 amino acids, counting the end cysteine and phenylalanine. CDR3 DNA is the only sequence kept; it has 45 bases, read in frame from the first base. Between the V and J ends, shortened by 4 bases and 0 bases respectively, the junction contains 13 bases. CDR1 SNHLY and CDR2 FYNNEI are derived from the germline V gene.

This TCR came from a human donor in good health. Sequenced material: T cells isolated from PBMCs. The rearranged chain carries TRBV2 and TRBJ2-7; the D gene remains uncertain. Here is the DNA: TGTGCCAGCAGTGTTGGTGTGGGCAGCTCCTACGAGCAGTACTTC. The encoded protein is CASSVGVGSSYEQYF.